The sequence of this TCR beta chain was determined in a study of spatial heterogeneity in lung cancer. Study observations and caveats: Higher tumor mutation counts went along with higher counts of expanded intratumoral alpha and beta TCRs. The numbers of ubiquitous and regional expanded TCRs correlated with ubiquitous and regional nonsynonymous mutations, respectively.

The time point here: sample taken at primary tumor resection. Whole RNA, isolated from tumor, nontumor lung or frozen PBMC, was sequenced without prior sorting. Every TCR cDNA molecule bore a unique molecular identifier. MiXCR was run by TCRdb on the 5' RACE reads, yielding one entry per CDR3 protein. The data contain 5,500 to 8,000 distinct CDR3 sequences, roughly an eighth of them seen just once; the ten biggest clones take up 9.8%. Trimming removed 6 bases at V and 6 bases at J, with 8 bases between. Germline values: CDR1 SGHNT, CDR2 YENEEA. This CDR3 spans 12 amino acids. This clonotype was found many times. The antigen is not known. This beta chain appears as a stray read in a library generated for alpha chains; its size is not informative.

Sample: lung tumor tissue, taken at surgery. The rearrangement links TRBV11-3 to TRBJ2-2; D is unclear. This TCR was recovered from a male donor with early-stage non-small cell lung cancer. CDR3 nucleotide sequence: TGTGCCAGCAGTCGTAAGGCCGGGGAGCTGTTTTTT. It yields the protein CASSRKAGELFF.